One and the same sample provided the 3 T cell receptor beta chains below, sequenced in a study of shared clonotypes between healthy human individuals. Sequenced by immunoSEQ multiplex PCR; TCRdb stores in-frame clones only, minus some. Here the sample spans millions of clones, about 95% being singletons. Naive CD8 cells lacked CD45RO and underwent positive selection for CCR7, leaving out terminally differentiated effector memory CD45RA+ cells. The sequencing input was naive CD8+ T cells sorted from blood. Every receptor here comes from a man between 18 and 35 years old in good health.

The chain is built from TRBV29-1 and TRBJ2-5; 11 bases are shared with TRBD1. The J call may be wrong; the DNA end is better matched by TRBJ2-7. The CDR3 length is 13 residues. Germline values: CDR1 SQVTM, CDR2 ANQGSEA. CDR3 sequence reads: CSVGQGAAYEQYF. CDR3 bases: TGCAGCGTCGGACAGGGGGCCGCCTACGAGCAGTACTTC.

V and J are TRBV19 and TRBJ2-1; D gene uncertain. CDR1 and CDR2 from the germline V gene are LNHDA and SQIVND (reference sequence). Trimming stripped 3 bases from V and 10 bases from J, with 13 bases between. The CDR3 length is 13 residues. The CDR3 sequence: CASSIADLWEQFF. In nucleotides, the CDR3 is TGTGCCAGTAGTATCGCTGACCTATGGGAGCAGTTCTTC.

This chain connects TRBV11-2 to TRBJ2-3; D perhaps matches TRBD2 (5 bases). The CDR3 sequence is 15 residues long. Germline lookup yields CDR1 SGHAT and CDR2 FQNNGV. V lost 5 bases and J lost 3, with 15 bases in between. CDR3 coding DNA: TGTGCCAGCAGCGCCCGGACGGGGAGTACAGATACGCAGTATTTT. As protein: CASSARTGSTDTQYF.